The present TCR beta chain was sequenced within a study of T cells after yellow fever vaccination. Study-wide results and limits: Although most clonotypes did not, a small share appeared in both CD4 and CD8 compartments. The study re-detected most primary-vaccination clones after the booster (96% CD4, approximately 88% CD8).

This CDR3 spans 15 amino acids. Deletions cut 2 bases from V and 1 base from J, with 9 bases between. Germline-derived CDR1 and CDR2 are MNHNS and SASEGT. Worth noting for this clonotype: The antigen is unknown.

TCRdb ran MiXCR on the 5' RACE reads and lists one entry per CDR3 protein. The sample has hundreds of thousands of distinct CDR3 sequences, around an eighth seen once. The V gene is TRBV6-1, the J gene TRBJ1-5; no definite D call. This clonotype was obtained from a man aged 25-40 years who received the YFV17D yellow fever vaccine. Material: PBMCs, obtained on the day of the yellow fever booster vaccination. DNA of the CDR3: TGTGCCAGCAGTGAAATGGCTCTCAGCAATCAGCCCCAGCATTTT. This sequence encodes CASSEMALSNQPQHF.